A single sample is the source of the 16 T cell receptor beta chains below, sequenced in a study of cytomegalovirus exposure and HLA in healthy donors (TCRdb year 2017). Receptor amplification or capture employed the immunoSEQ multiplex PCR assay. Entries here come from immuneACCESS through TCRdb and include only in-frame sequences with V and J called. Some clones fail to appear in such tables; in the studies checked, an unresolved V gene covers under half of the shortfall, and the cause of the remainder is unknown. The sample table contains approximately 46,000 clones; only one count was recorded for around 91% of them. Over 1.1% of the sample is taken by the ten largest. The specimen was PBMCs. These TCRs come from a man younger than 35 in good health and CMV-seronegative.

The rearrangement links TRBV5-1 to TRBJ2-7; tentative D call: TRBD1 (8 bases). Germline lookup yields CDR1 SGHRS and CDR2 YFSETQ. The CDR3 runs to 13 residues. The germline V and J ends were trimmed by 4 bases and 7 bases, with 15 bases remaining between them. CDR3 region: CASSVGGDREQYF. CDR3 in DNA: TGCGCCAGCAGCGTTGGGGGGGACAGGGAGCAGTACTTC.

The chain uses TRBV15 and TRBJ1-2; D gene uncertain. Germline-derived CDR1 and CDR2 are LNHNV and YYDKDF (reference sequence). V was pared by 0 bases and J by 7 bases, with 9 bases between. This CDR3 is 13 amino acids long. The CDR3 loop reads CATSRDRGSGYTF. In DNA, the CDR3 is TGTGCCACCAGCAGAGATCGAGGGTCTGGCTACACCTTC.

The rearrangement links TRBV5-5 to TRBJ2-5; 7 nucleotides agree with TRBD2. The germline V gene has CDR1 SGHKS and CDR2 YYEKEE (reference sequence). The CDR3 totals 15 residues. Trimming cost V 0 bases and J 5 bases; bases outside gene matches: 7. The CDR3 loop reads CASSLEAGARETQYF. In nucleotides, the CDR3 is TGTGCCAGCAGCTTGGAGGCGGGAGCTCGGGAGACCCAGTACTTC.

The chain has TRBV29-1 and TRBJ2-3; weak D call: TRBD1 (5 bases). This CDR3 region has 13 residues. V gave up 1 base and J gave up 4 bases, with 9 bases separating them. Germline CDR1 and CDR2: SQVTM and ANQGSEA. The CDR3 reads CSVEAGFADTQYF. The DNA for the CDR3 is TGCAGCGTTGAAGCAGGGTTCGCAGATACGCAGTATTTT.

The chain uses TRBV10-3 and TRBJ2-7, with 9 bases lining up with TRBD2. The ends lost 0 bases at V and 5 bases at J; junction bases unmatched: 14. The CDR3 covers 18 residues. From germline, CDR1 is ENHRY and CDR2 SYGVKD. In DNA form, the CDR3 reads TGTGCCATCAGTGAGTCAGGGCCGGGTAGCGGGAGAATCGACGAGCAGTACTTC. It encodes CAISESGPGSGRIDEQYF.

This sequence joins TRBV18 and TRBJ2-1; 9 positions agree with TRBD1. The CDR3 covers 16 residues. J was trimmed by 1 base and V by 4 bases; bases with no gene match: 5. Per germline, CDR1 KGHSH and CDR2 LQKENI. DNA of the CDR3: TGTGCCAGCTCACTCGACAGGGGGGGGTCCTACAATGAGCAGTTCTTC. Translation gives CASSLDRGGSYNEQFF.

V is TRBV6-1 and J is TRBJ1-2; 10 bases fit TRBD1. V lost 6 bases to trimming and J lost 8 bases; unmatched junction nucleotides: 9. The length of the CDR3 is 14 residues. Germline lookup yields CDR1 MNHNS and CDR2 SASEGT. CDR3 bases: TGTGCCAGCAGCCCCACGACAGGGGGCGGAGGCTACACCTTC. As protein: CASSPTTGGGGYTF.

The chain combines TRBV9 with TRBJ2-2; 8 positions match TRBD2. This CDR3 has 15 amino acids. The ends lost 2 bases at V and 7 bases at J; junction bases unmatched: 7. Germline lookup yields CDR1 SGDLS and CDR2 YYNGEE. CDR3 region: CASSVSGSLVGELFF. The CDR3 bases are TGTGCCAGCAGCGTGAGCGGGAGTCTTGTCGGGGAGCTGTTTTTT.

The chain links TRBV6-1 to TRBJ2-3; TRBD1 matches at 9 bases. Germline V gene sequence: CDR1 MNHNS, CDR2 SASEGT. After removal of 6 bases from V and 8 bases from J, the junction contained 12 bases not matched to a gene. The CDR3 is 15 residues long. CDR3 in DNA: TGTGCCAGCAGACGGACAGGGGTCCGATTTGGTACGCAGTATTTT. It codes for CASRRTGVRFGTQYF.

The chain couples TRBV12-5 to TRBJ2-7; D perhaps matches TRBD2 (5 bases). The germline CDR1 and CDR2 sequences are LGHNT and FRNRAP. With 2 bases removed from V and 4 bases from J, the gap between germline ends came to 9 bases. CDR3 length equals 13 residues. The CDR3 bases are TGTGCTAGTGGTTTGAAGGGAGAATACGAGCAGTACTTC. Translated, it gives CASGLKGEYEQYF.

The chain joins TRBV6-4 to TRBJ2-3, with 12 bases matching TRBD1. Trimming took 0 bases from V and 4 from J; bases not matched to a gene: 2. Per the germline V gene, CDR1 is MRHNA and CDR2 is SNTAGT. This CDR3 contains 16 residues. The CDR3 protein is CASSDSGTGGPDTQYF. The CDR3 bases are TGTGCCAGCAGTGACTCGGGGACAGGGGGCCCAGATACGCAGTATTTT.

J is TRBJ1-5 and V is TRBV10-3, with D possibly TRBD1 on 5 matching bases. This CDR3 comprises 15 residues. Germline CDR1 ENHRY, CDR2 SYGVKD. The V end was cut by 2 bases, the J end by 3 bases, with 11 bases between. CDR3 in amino acids: CAISELGGTNQPQHF. The CDR3 DNA reads as TGTGCCATCAGTGAGCTGGGGGGTACCAATCAGCCCCAGCATTTT.

This clone appeared once. This CDR3 reads CASLGAGGGYGYTF. Here the CDR3 DNA reads TGTGCCAGCCTCGGAGCTGGGGGCGGGTATGGCTACACCTTC. The rearrangement joins TRBV19 to TRBJ1-2; D is perhaps TRBD1 (6 bases). V was shortened by 9 bases and J by 5 bases, with 19 bases between the two germline ends. The CDR3 consists of 14 residues. Per the germline V gene, CDR1 is LNHDA and CDR2 is SQIVND (reference sequence).

J is TRBJ1-4 and V is TRBV19; D gene ambiguous. The CDR3 covers 13 residues. CDR1 and CDR2 (germline): LNHDA, SQIVND (reference sequence). V lost 6 bases to trimming and J lost 6 bases, with 11 bases between them. The CDR3, as DNA: TGTGCCAGTAGCCAGAGGTTGGATGAAAAACTGTTTTTT. Amino acids: CASSQRLDEKLFF.

The rearrangement joins TRBV4-1 to TRBJ2-7; 7 bases line up with TRBD1. The CDR3 is 16 amino acids. From germline, CDR1 is MGHRA and CDR2 YSYEKL. V gave up 4 bases and J gave up 2 bases; unmatched junction bases: 11. The CDR3 nucleotides read TGCGCCAGCAGCCTCTCTTGGGGACAGTTAACCTACGAGCAGTACTTC. Protein: CASSLSWGQLTYEQYF.

This chain joins TRBV18 and TRBJ2-1, with a possible D match to TRBD2 (6 bases). V was clipped by 1 base and J by 2 bases, with 18 bases between them. Looked up from germline, CDR1 is KGHSH and CDR2 is LQKENI. The CDR3 sequence is 18 residues long. The CDR3 DNA is TGTGCCAGCTCACCACTACATTCTGGACGGGGGACCTACAATGAGCAGTTCTTC. Translated, it gives CASSPLHSGRGTYNEQFF.